Described below is a single T cell receptor (beta chain) sequence and its context. The antigen it binds to is not known. Per-base quality was not reported, and no clone a single base away is much larger than it. The sample is drawn from a study of shared clonotypes between healthy human individuals (dated by TCRdb to the early 2020s). Regarding the research as a whole: A couple of women and three men aged 18 to 49 years were included in the cohort. Libraries were prepared and TCR repertoires were sequenced by different laboratories using diverse techniques, in order to increase sequencing depth and limit assay-specific biases. For each donor, CD4 naive and CD4 memory were each given three plates, CD8 naive was given two plates, and CD8 memory was given one plate. The study deeply sequenced blood TCR repertoires of five healthy adults to estimate repertoire size and the extent of clonotype sharing between individuals. Per donor, leukapheresis produced somewhere between about 0.94 and 9 billion PBMCs. Points the paper makes about the study in general: Based on pairwise subsampling, the degree of clonotype sharing among donors was expected to be affected by sequencing depth. Clonotypes shared by all four sorted-subset donors showed higher generation probabilities than non-shared clonotypes. Incomplete sequencing was indicated by rarefaction of sorted-subset datasets, despite the large sequencing depth. Because the study included a small number of donors, the genetic and exposure-history diversity represented was limited. Naive subsets generally had larger estimated clonotype richness than memory subsets did. When several donors were compared, the shared fraction of clonotypes was roughly 5% for naive CD4, roughly 3.3% for naive CD8, about 2.4% for memory CD4, and about 0.36% for memory CD8. Sampling was restricted to blood, and TCR repertoires in tissues likely differ from the TCR repertoires found in blood.

For the CD8 naive samples, CD45RO-negative cells were positively selected for CCR7, yielding a CD45RA+CCR7+ population from which TemRA cells were excluded. The donors were healthy, HIV-negative adults with no recently reported acute infections or vaccinations. Every donor was a Caucasian adult living in Nashville, Tennessee, USA. Blood was collected by leukapheresis, and PBMCs were isolated by Ficoll-Histopaque density gradient centrifugation and then cryopreserved in liquid nitrogen vapor phase. Purity and quantity of every magnetically sorted T cell population were checked by analytical flow cytometry. Each sorted fraction had its genomic DNA isolated and then quantified by UV absorbance on a Nanodrop 2000c. The CDR3 runs 16 residues from the cysteine to the phenylalanine. Only CDR3 DNA is held: 48 bases, read in frame from base 1. CDR1 and CDR2, looked up from the germline V gene, are SGHRS and YFSETQ. Germline trimming amounts to 3 bases on V and 1 base on J, with 6 as the count of junction bases outside the gene matches.

Using the deep immunoSEQ assay, TCR CDR3 regions were amplified from genomic DNA by multiplex PCR. Extracted genomic DNA from each cell subset was spread evenly across all wells of several immunoSEQ 96-well plates, with each plate serving as a replicate. For sorted subsets, about 200 ng genomic DNA, equal to tens of thousands of T cell genomes, was loaded into each replicate PCR. Purified libraries were measured with a Qubit 3.0 fluorometer, size-checked on a Bioanalyzer 2100, and measured again with the KAPA Library Quantification kit. Every immunoSEQ 96-well plate was sequenced on a dedicated single-read 150-cycle Illumina NextSeq 550 flow cell. Per the source publication's procedure: Because the immunoSEQ output included only junctional sequences and no quality scores, the filtering could not be the same as the filtering used for full-length reads. To assign V/J genes and CDR3, sequences were annotated using PyIR, a Python wrapper for IgBLAST v1.9, with IMGT germline references. Reads were removed for weak V/J assignments (E-value above 1e-6), missing CDR3, stop codons, out-of-frame junctions, or ambiguous translated residues. V3J clonotypes were defined as sequences sharing the same inferred V gene, J gene, and CDR3 amino acid sequence. Percentage overlap between repertoires was calculated by dividing the number of shared unique clonotypes by the size of the smaller repertoire. RTK rarefaction, the Chao1 estimator, and Recon v2.1 estimates of unobserved clonotypes were used to assess repertoire richness. OLGA was used to compute generation probabilities for all TCRbeta clonotypes that the gDNA method yielded from four donors. Held by TCRdb, this immuneACCESS table contains in-frame sequences only and omits some clones. Under half of the omission traces to an unresolved V gene where checked; the cause of the rest is unknown. Clone size and V and J calls were adopted from that table, with D and trimming inferred from the DNA. In this sample the table shows around 2.1 million clones, 85% to 95% of which occur a single time. The top ten clones comprise 1.7% of the sample.

The sample was naive CD8+ T cells from PBMCs. The cell subset or site label, read with the paper, signifies: CD45RA+CCR7+. The TCR was taken from a man younger than 35 in good health. Some clones in this sample may be carry-over from other donors' samples. The chain joins TRBV5-1 to TRBJ2-5, with 10 bases in between that match TRBD2. The CDR3 here reads CASSWSTSGRQETQYF. The DNA is TGCGCCAGCAGCTGGTCGACTAGCGGGCGCCAAGAGACCCAGTACTTC.